The next 2 T cell receptor beta chains were all read from a single sample in a study of high-grade serous ovarian cancer treatment subgroups. Tumor samples were obtained before definitive surgery or chemotherapy. Clones were read by immunoSEQ multiplex PCR, and TCRdb kept only the in-frame ones, dropping some. The profile shows over 2,000 clones, around 79% of them singletons. The material sequenced was tumor tissue. The receptor set was obtained from a human donor with high-grade serous ovarian cancer.

This chain uses TRBV19 with TRBJ1-3; possibly TRBD1 for D (6 bases). The CDR3 has 16 residues. Looked up from germline, CDR1 is LNHDA and CDR2 is SQIVND (reference sequence). V dropped 0 bases and J dropped 1 base, with 10 bases sitting between them. The CDR3: CASSIEDRSSGNTIYF. The CDR3 coding sequence is TGTGCCAGTAGTATAGAGGACAGATCGTCTGGAAACACCATATATTTT.

The chain is built from TRBV5-4 and TRBJ2-1, with 8 bases lining up with TRBD1. The CDR3 is 17 residues long. The J segment lost 5 bases and the V segment lost 1 base, leaving 11 bases of the junction unmatched. Germline V gene sequence: CDR1 SGHNT, CDR2 YYREEE (reference sequence). Here the CDR3 reads CASSLPGRQGSNNEQFF. CDR3 DNA: TGTGCCAGCAGCTTGCCCGGGCGACAGGGGTCGAACAATGAGCAGTTCTTC.